This TCR beta chain was captured by sequencing in a study of response to subunit inactivated influenza vaccine. This clonotype turned up a few times. MiXCR, applied by TCRdb to the RT-PCR reads, yields one record per CDR3 protein. The sample includes 540,000 or so distinct CDR3 sequences, about an eighth seen only once; the top ten take about an eighth. The germline V gene has CDR1 SQVTM and CDR2 ANQGSEA. The CDR3 sequence is 13 residues long. V shed 7 bases and J 8 bases; nucleotides not matched to a gene: 9. This TCR was sampled from a man aged 50 to 59 who received an inactivated influenza vaccine. The material sequenced was PBMCs from blood, taken about 40 days after vaccination. The chain combines TRBV29-1 with TRBJ2-1, with 9 positions matching TRBD1. CDR3 nucleotides: TGCAGCGCCCGCGGCGACAGGGGGGATGAGCAGTTCTTC. Translation gives CSARGDRGDEQFF.